The source of this TCR beta chain is a study of early T cells in non-severe SARS-CoV-2 infection. Regarding the study as a whole: Matching results from VDJdb favored anti-spike CD8 responses, leaving private and CD4 specificities undetected.

Trimming took 6 bases from V and 7 from J, leaving 7 bases between them. CDR1 SQVTM and CDR2 ANQGSEA come from the germline V gene. The CDR3 is 11 residues long. TCRdb used MiXCR to reprocess the 5' RACE reads, holding one entry per CDR3 protein. This table has roughly 31,000 distinct CDR3 sequences, about 4.6% appearing once. This clonotype was observed at least ten times. Its antigen is not identified. The chain links TRBV29-1 to TRBJ2-6; D is unclear. The source of this sequence is an adult who was a healthcare worker with PCR-confirmed SARS-CoV-2 infection or an uninfected control (not recorded which). What was sequenced was whole blood. Here the CDR3 reads CSVGFANVLTF. Here the CDR3 DNA reads TGCAGCGTCGGGTTCGCCAACGTCCTGACTTTC. Full variable domain (missing parts from reference TRBV29-1 and TRBJ2-6): SAVISQKPSRDICQRGTSLTIQCQVDSQVTMMFWYRQQPGQSLTLIATANQGSEATYESGFVIDKFPISRPNLTFSTLTVSNMSPEDSSIYLCSVGFANVLTFGAGSRLTVL.